This T cell receptor beta chain was sequenced in a study of metastatic and nonmetastatic thyroid tumors. Study conclusions and caveats: Compared with benign nodules, malignant thyroid tumors were reported to have significantly higher TCR beta diversity in both blood and tumor.

Concerning this clone: The antigen is unknown. One end of the junction varies from germline; a read error may be responsible.

The CDR3 has 16 residues. In germline, CDR1 is MGHRA, CDR2 YSYEKL. Every patient underwent thyroid surgery untreated. TCRdb reprocessed the PCR reads using MiXCR. Of about 62,000 clones listed, about 3.8% are singletons. The J gene is TRBJ1-6, the V gene TRBV4-1, with TRBD1 as a possible D gene (5 bases). The sample consisted of blood. The TCR originated in a female donor with papillary thyroid cancer or a benign thyroid nodule (not recorded which). Some clones in this sample may be carry-over from other donors' samples. The CDR3 nucleotides read TGCGCCAGCACCTCCTTACCCAAGGGGCGGAATTCACCCCTCCGCTTT. Translated, it gives CASTSLPKGRNSPLRF.